The present T cell receptor beta chain was sequenced within a study of T cells in Graves' hyperthyroidism and ophthalmopathy. Regarding the study as a whole: Median prediction lead before ophthalmopathy onset was 6.5 months with the model. Among thyroid clonotypes expanded above 0.001, most also appeared in blood.

Researchers barred patients who had uncontrolled infection, other autoimmune disease, pregnancy or lactation. Ten or more counts support this clonotype. Its antigen remains unidentified. Germline V gives CDR1 MNHNY, CDR2 SVGAGI (reference sequence). Trimming stripped 8 bases from V and 7 bases from J, with 11 bases between. The CDR3 runs to 12 residues. TCR beta CDR3 sequences were amplified from RNA transcripts. With the HTBI primer set, the TCR CDR3 went through a first round of RT-PCR. TCRdb re-derived calls from the multiplex PCR reads in MiXCR, one entry per CDR3 protein. The sample shows a few hundred thousand distinct CDR3 sequences, approximately 44% of them seen only once.

Sequenced material: peripheral blood or thyroid tissue (not recorded which). The chain employs TRBV6-6 and TRBJ2-2; D gene ambiguous. The sequence came from a woman between 18 and 29 years old with Graves' hyperthyroidism. The CDR3 region is CASGRRVGELFF. The CDR3 bases are TGTGCCAGCGGTAGACGGGTCGGGGAGCTGTTTTTT.